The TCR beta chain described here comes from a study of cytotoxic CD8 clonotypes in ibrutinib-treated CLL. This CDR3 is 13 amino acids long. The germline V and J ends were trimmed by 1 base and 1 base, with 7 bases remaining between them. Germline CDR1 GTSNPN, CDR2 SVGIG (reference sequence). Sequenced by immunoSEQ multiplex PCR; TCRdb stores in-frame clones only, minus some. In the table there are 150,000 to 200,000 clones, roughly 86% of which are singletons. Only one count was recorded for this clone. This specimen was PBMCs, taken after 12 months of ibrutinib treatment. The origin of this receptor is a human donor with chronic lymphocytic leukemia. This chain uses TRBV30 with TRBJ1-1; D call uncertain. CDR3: CAWSAGKNTEAFF. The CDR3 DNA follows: TGTGCCTGGAGTGCCGGGAAGAACACTGAAGCTTTCTTT.